This entry is about one T cell receptor (beta chain). The clone's antigen remains unknown. No much larger clone is present one base from it, and per-base qualities are unavailable. V loses 4 bases at its end and J loses 4 bases; junction bases beyond the gene matches: 6. Looking up the germline V gene yields CDR1 SGHTA and CDR2 FQGNSA. The CDR3 has 15 amino acids, counting the end cysteine and phenylalanine. Left in the record is the CDR3 DNA by itself, 45 bases read in frame from the first base. TCRbeta CDR3 regions were amplified from genomic DNA by means of the immunoSEQ Assay, a bias-controlled multiplex PCR. As for the original processing: The number of nucleated cells in each sample was estimated from the amplification of reference gene primers within the assay. To quantify the absolute abundance of each unique TCRbeta CDR3 rearrangement, sequence reads were collapsed and filtered. For each sample, productive Simpson clonality was calculated by taking the square root of Simpson's diversity index across productive rearrangements. The table was pulled from immuneACCESS by TCRdb, which kept in-frame rearrangements only. Such tables lose some clones; where checked, under half of the loss comes from unresolved V genes, and the rest has no known cause. That table is the source of V, J and clone size, and D and trimming were worked out from the DNA. For this sample there are about 210,000 clones; around 88% appear just once. Clones ranked in the top ten supply more than 1.4% of the sample.

Whole blood was collected in K2EDTA tubes by collaborating institutions according to the institutions' own protocols. For TCRbeta analysis, collaborator samples were shipped as frozen whole blood, as isolated PBMCs, or as DNA extracted from either sample type. This record comes from a study of blood T cell repertoires in COVID-19 (dated by TCRdb to 2020 to 2021). General notes on the study: Samples covering the acute and convalescent phases of COVID-19 were provided by collaborators in the United States, Italy and Spain. The material from the prospective study consisted of cDNA or gDNA derived from T cells, B-cell-depleted T cells, or PBMCs. A de-identified subject ID, COVID-19 status, age in years and sex were almost always included in the sample metadata. Samples were obtained from the ongoing ImmuneRACE study (first 160 participants) and from 950 to 1,500 subjects provided by 6 global collaborators. A freely available public database, intended as a resource for researchers studying the immune response to SARS-CoV-2, is where the repertoires were released. Deeply sampled blood TCRbeta repertoires from subjects exposed to, actively infected with, or recovered from COVID-19 were included in the dataset. Where available, HLA class I and class II types were taken from metadata supplied by the sample provider and were not determined by assay-based typing.

Broader findings and caveats from the paper: The amount of clinical and demographic metadata varied by source and participant and was provided uncurated.

The receptor was derived from a man between 18 and 29 years old with active or convalescent COVID-19. Rearrangement joined TRBV7-2 to TRBJ1-2; 10 of the junction bases match TRBD1. The sample was peripheral blood. The nucleotide sequence reads TGTGCCAGCAGCTCGACAGGGGGCGCTGGCTATGGCTACACCTTC. This yields the protein CASSSTGGAGYGYTF.